This T cell receptor (beta chain) stems from a study of T-cell memory formation after mild COVID-19. Study-level results: Cross-reactive memory seemingly joined, as some responding clones were found in pre-infection memory.

In TCRdb, the 5' RACE reads were re-called with MiXCR into one record per CDR3 protein. This table holds 500,000 to 600,000 distinct CDR3 sequences, about a sixth found once. CDR3 length: 14 residues. Germline V gene sequence: CDR1 SEHNR, CDR2 FQNEAQ (reference sequence). J lost 6 bases, V lost 4 bases, and 7 bases had no gene match. As for this clonotype: Its matching antigen is unknown.

The genes are TRBV7-9 and TRBJ2-7; 9 bases fit TRBD1. The receptor was derived from an adult woman who had mild COVID-19 (a few samples of this study predate the infection). Cell type and time point are not known. The sequencing input was PBMCs or a T cell subset sorted from them (not recorded which). The CDR3: CASSSGTGTGEQYF. CDR3 nucleotides: TGTGCCAGCAGCTCCGGGACAGGGACAGGCGAGCAGTACTTC.